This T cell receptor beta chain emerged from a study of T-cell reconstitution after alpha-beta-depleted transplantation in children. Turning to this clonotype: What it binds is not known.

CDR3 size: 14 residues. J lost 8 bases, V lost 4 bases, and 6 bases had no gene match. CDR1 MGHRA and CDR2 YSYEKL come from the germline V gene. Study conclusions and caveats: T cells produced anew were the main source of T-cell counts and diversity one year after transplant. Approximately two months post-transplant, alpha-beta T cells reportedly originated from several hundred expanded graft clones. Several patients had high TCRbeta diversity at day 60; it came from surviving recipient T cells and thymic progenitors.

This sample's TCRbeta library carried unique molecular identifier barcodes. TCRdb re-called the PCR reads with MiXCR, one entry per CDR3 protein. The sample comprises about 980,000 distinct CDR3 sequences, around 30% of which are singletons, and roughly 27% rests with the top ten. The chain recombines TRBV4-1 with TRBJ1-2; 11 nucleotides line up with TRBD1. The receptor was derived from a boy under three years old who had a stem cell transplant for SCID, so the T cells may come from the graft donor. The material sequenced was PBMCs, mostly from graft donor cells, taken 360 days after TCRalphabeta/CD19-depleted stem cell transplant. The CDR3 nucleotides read TGCGCCAGCAGCCCGGGACAGGGGGTCGGAGGCTACACCTTC. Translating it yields CASSPGQGVGGYTF.